The sequence of this T cell receptor beta chain was determined in a study of T cells in Graves' hyperthyroidism and ophthalmopathy. The CDR3 loop spans 15 amino acids. CDR1 SGHRS and CDR2 YFSETQ come from the germline V gene. Trimming pared 1 base from V and 0 bases from J, leaving 11 bases between. RNA transcripts gave rise to amplified TCR beta CDR3 regions. TCR CDR3 underwent first-round RT-PCR with the HTBI primer set. Each CDR3 protein gets one entry after TCRdb re-called the multiplex PCR reads with MiXCR. This repertoire shows hundreds of thousands of distinct CDR3 sequences, roughly 40% found once; its top ten account for about 9%. Only a few counts were recorded for this clonotype.

The sequencing sample was made of blood. The receptor comes from a man younger than 35 with Graves' hyperthyroidism. The rearrangement joins TRBV5-1 to TRBJ2-7; D call uncertain. In nucleotides, the CDR3 is TGCGCCAGCAGCTTGCAACGGCTTAGCTCCTACGAGCAGTACTTC. It codes for CASSLQRLSSYEQYF.